A selection of T cell receptor beta chains follows, all from one sample in a study of T cell changes during pregnancy in multiple sclerosis. Clones were read by immunoSEQ multiplex PCR, and TCRdb kept only the in-frame ones, dropping some. The repertoire holds about 100,000 clones, with about 90% as singletons. The sample here was peripheral blood, taken after pregnancy. The source is a female donor with multiple sclerosis, enrolled in a pregnancy study. CDR3s leave out the opening cysteine and the closing phenylalanine or tryptophan. Not every row has a clone size; where given, it reads once, few, many or a size class.

J	V	size	CDR3
TRBJ1-1	TRBV5-1	few	ASSLGQGMNTEAF
TRBJ1-5	TRBV30	-	AWSAGIEQPQH
TRBJ2-7	TRBV9	-	ASSAHTSGVYEQY
TRBJ1-1	TRBV28	-	ASSSGQGSTEAF
TRBJ1-4	TRBV2	-	ASSDTGTGNEKLF
TRBJ2-5	TRBV29-1	-	SVTSGGAFFWETQY
TRBJ2-5	TRBV6-6	-	ASSSGTGGGETQY
TRBJ2-7	TRBV7-9	once	ASSLDSNYEQY
TRBJ1-1	TRBV6-1	-	ASSGLKLGLTNTEAF
TRBJ2-1	TRBV11-2	-	ASSPGGGLDEQF
TRBJ1-6	TRBV27	few	ASSINRGRGSPLH
TRBJ1-6	TRBV30	-	AWSVSQGSPLH
TRBJ2-7	TRBV30	-	AFDRDNYEQY
TRBJ1-2	TRBV27	-	ASSFIRGTANYGYT
TRBJ2-7	TRBV2	-	ASSPQPYEQY
TRBJ1-3	TRBV11-3	-	ASSRTGGAGNTIY
TRBJ1-4	TRBV29-1	-	SVELQEKLF
TRBJ2-1	TRBV29-1	once	SVFRQGQYNEQF
TRBJ1-5	TRBV6-5	-	ASSYIGGNQPQH
TRBJ2-1	TRBV7-9	-	ASSSPGGNEQF
TRBJ1-1	TRBV11-3	-	ASSPGTGKTEAF
TRBJ1-2	TRBV20-1	-	SANRGGYT
TRBJ2-1	TRBV6-4	-	ASRIEGGTGFQF
TRBJ2-7	TRBV7-3	few	ASSFTGGGEQY
TRBJ2-7	TRBV29-1	-	SVGLRGSGPREQY
TRBJ1-5	TRBV18	-	ASSPVNSNQPQH
TRBJ1-1	TRBV5-6	-	ASSLGFSGNTEAF
TRBJ1-2	TRBV6-5	-	ASSYSGASNYGYT
TRBJ1-6	TRBV27	-	ASSLLENRGLNNSPLH
TRBJ1-4	TRBV19	-	ASPAEQNNEKLF
TRBJ2-7	TRBV5-4	-	ASSTLSASGKVYEQY
TRBJ2-5	TRBV10-3	-	AIKGQGAETQY
TRBJ2-2	TRBV15	-	ATGQGGSGELF
TRBJ1-2	TRBV30	-	AWRGTGTNYGYT
TRBJ2-7	TRBV5-4	-	ASSRKRRQDYVEQY
TRBJ2-2	TRBV25-1	-	ASSAGQGDTGELF
TRBJ2-1	TRBV9	once	ASSETSGSYNEQF
TRBJ2-2	TRBV19	-	ASSRDWNTGELF
TRBJ2-1	TRBV5-6	-	ASSRLAGPNEQF
TRBJ2-3	TRBV5-4	-	ASSLGAGVSADTQY
TRBJ2-5	TRBV29-1	-	SARTGEETQY
TRBJ1-4	TRBV10-1	-	ASSQGGWAEKLF
TRBJ2-1	TRBV28	-	ASSFGAEQF
TRBJ2-7	TRBV28	-	ASSFDEQY
TRBJ1-6	TRBV18	few	ASSPPVVSSPLH
TRBJ2-1	TRBV5-1	-	ASSPGLAGGNNEQF
TRBJ2-5	TRBV29-1	-	SVRLAMETQY
TRBJ2-2	TRBV25-1	-	ASSAKGGLF
TRBJ2-3	TRBV11-2	once	ASSLTWQGGTDTQY
TRBJ1-1	TRBV30	-	AWSVGGNTEAF